This T cell receptor beta chain was identified during a study of blood T cell repertoires in COVID-19. As handled by the study authors: Amplification with reference gene primers provided the estimates of nucleated cell counts. The table came from immunoSEQ multiplex PCR; TCRdb's copy has only in-frame clones and leaves some out. For V, J and clone size, that table is used; D and trimming come from the DNA. The sample contains under 150,000 clones, approximately 73% of which appear only once. The V gene's germline CDR1 is MGHRA and CDR2 YSYEKL. The germline V and J ends were trimmed by 4 bases and 5 bases, with 18 bases remaining between them. There are 15 residues in the CDR3.

This sequence joins TRBV4-1 and TRBJ2-7; possibly TRBD2 for D (6 bases). Sequenced material: peripheral blood. This sequence originates from a man between 60 and 70 years old with acute or convalescent COVID-19. The CDR3 spells CASSPGLPQRDEQYF. The CDR3 DNA sequence: TGCGCCAGCAGCCCTGGTTTGCCGCAGCGGGACGAGCAGTACTTC.